The rows below give T cell receptor beta chains drawn from one sample of a study of CD8 T cells in ankylosing spondylitis. TCRdb reanalysed the 5' RACE reads using MiXCR and keeps one entry per CDR3 protein. Among under 150,000 distinct CDR3 sequences listed, approximately 9.7% were seen once. Sequenced sample: blood, either unsorted or a sorted T cell fraction (not recorded which). Receptors were obtained from a male donor with ankylosing spondylitis or in good health (not recorded which). The conserved cysteine and the conserved F or W are not part of the CDR3 here.

TRBJ2-7 TRBV7-2 ASSLDPIYEQY
TRBJ2-1 TRBV20-1 SARVPRNNEQF
TRBJ2-1 TRBV29-1 SVEVFSSYNEQF
TRBJ1-2 TRBV5-1 ASSPDGQGLSGYT
TRBJ2-3 TRBV15 ATSRDFAGGPDTQY
TRBJ2-7 TRBV20-1 SAIPWVFGEQY
TRBJ2-5 TRBV20-1 SALGSTGQETQY
TRBJ2-1 TRBV20-1 SARDPWAGSPFNEQF
TRBJ2-7 TRBV7-2 ASSDKELGPSYEQY
TRBJ1-1 TRBV5-1 ASSPRTGSMNTEAF
TRBJ2-5 TRBV4-2 ASSQDPGRARIETQY
TRBJ2-5 TRBV5-1 ASSLGGSADQETQY
TRBJ1-5 TRBV20-1 SAQSGGNQPQH
TRBJ2-5 TRBV18 ASSPPVRETQY
TRBJ2-3 TRBV7-3 ASSLSPRDTQY
TRBJ2-7 TRBV7-2 ASSLLGGTPDEQY
TRBJ2-3 TRBV20-1 SARGLAGSTDTQY
TRBJ2-7 TRBV20-1 SARDQAGGSYEQY
TRBJ2-1 TRBV20-1 SAEALSSYNEQF
TRBJ1-2 TRBV28 ASSPYSLLGYGYT
TRBJ1-5 TRBV20-1 SATNYREMGNQPQH
TRBJ2-7 TRBV20-1 SARDPYSTYEQY
TRBJ2-6 TRBV24-1 ATSDMDNRDRFIPSGANGLT
TRBJ2-1 TRBV5-1 ASRTGTSGNEQF
TRBJ1-3 TRBV6-6 ASIRGYGNTIY
TRBJ2-1 TRBV20-1 SARDQVAGGYEQF
TRBJ2-7 TRBV20-1 SASRASGSVIGEQY
TRBJ1-1 TRBV7-3 ASSLIRGRHSEAF
TRBJ2-7 TRBV7-9 ASSPIAEQY
TRBJ2-3 TRBV7-2 ASSKALVSDTQY
TRBJ1-1 TRBV5-1 ASSQRQDMNTEAF
TRBJ2-2 TRBV7-8 ASSLAGVTGELF
TRBJ2-5 TRBV14 ASSPRRGGEETQY
TRBJ2-1 TRBV7-9 ASSLTSGSPNEQF
TRBJ1-2 TRBV20-1 SARAQGNYGYT
TRBJ1-4 TRBV27 ASRTGSEKLF
TRBJ2-3 TRBV7-9 ASSLGLLLSTDTQY